Each of the 3 T cell receptor beta chains below was sequenced from the same sample in a study of blood T cell repertoires in COVID-19. Sequencing used immunoSEQ multiplex PCR; TCRdb keeps in-frame clones, though not all of them. The data hold about 180,000 clones, with 88% observed a single time. Sequencing was performed on PBMCs or T cells enriched from blood (not recorded which). Receptor source: a woman younger than 30 who had recovered from COVID-19.

CDR3 nucleotide sequence: TGTGCCATCAGTGAGCTAGGACAGGGAGGTACTGAAGCTTTCTTT. Protein sequence: CAISELGQGGTEAFF. The V gene is TRBV10-3, the J gene TRBJ1-1; TRBD1 aligns across 8 bases. The CDR3 spans 15 residues. The germline CDR1 and CDR2 sequences are ENHRY and SYGVKD. Trimming at V came to 2 bases and at J to 5 bases, leaving 7 bases not matched to a gene.

There are a few counts of this clone. The chain employs TRBV30 and TRBJ1-2; no reliable D call. In germline, CDR1 is GTSNPN, CDR2 SVGIG (reference sequence). V was shortened by 6 bases and J by 4 bases, with 18 bases between the two germline ends. The CDR3 covers 14 residues. CDR3 bases: TGTGCCTGCCCTTCTCCGAGGGCTCTCTATGGCTACACCTTC. Translation: CACPSPRALYGYTF.

The gene calls are TRBV28 and TRBJ2-2; D may be TRBD2 (6 bases). This CDR3 is built from 15 residues. CDR1 and CDR2 from the germline V gene are MDHEN and SYDVKM. V lost 5 bases to trimming and J lost 3 bases, with 13 bases between them. CDR3 DNA sequence: TGTGCCAGCAGTCTGGAGGGTAGGGACACCGGGGAGCTGTTTTTT. It encodes CASSLEGRDTGELFF.